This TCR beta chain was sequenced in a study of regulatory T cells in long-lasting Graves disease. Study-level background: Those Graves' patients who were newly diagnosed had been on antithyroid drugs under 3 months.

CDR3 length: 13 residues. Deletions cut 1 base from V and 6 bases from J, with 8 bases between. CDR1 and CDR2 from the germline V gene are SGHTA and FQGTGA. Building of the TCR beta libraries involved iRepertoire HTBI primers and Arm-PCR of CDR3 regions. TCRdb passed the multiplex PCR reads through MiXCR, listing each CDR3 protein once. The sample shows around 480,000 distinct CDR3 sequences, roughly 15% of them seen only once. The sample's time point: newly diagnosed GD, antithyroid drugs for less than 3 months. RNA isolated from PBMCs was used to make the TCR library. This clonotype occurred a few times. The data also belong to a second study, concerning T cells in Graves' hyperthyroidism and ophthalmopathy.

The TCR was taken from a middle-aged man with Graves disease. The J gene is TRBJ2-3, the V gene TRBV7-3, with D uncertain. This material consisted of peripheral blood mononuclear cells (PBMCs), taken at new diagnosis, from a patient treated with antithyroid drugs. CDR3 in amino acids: CASSLNGLDTQYF. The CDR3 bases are TGTGCCAGCAGCTTAAACGGGTTGGATACGCAGTATTTT.